This T cell receptor (beta chain) is from a study of blood T cell repertoires in COVID-19. At the level of the study: T cells, B-cell-depleted T cells, or PBMCs supplied cDNA or gDNA.

CDR3 length equals 17 residues. The ends lost 0 bases at V and 1 base at J; junction bases unmatched: 8. The germline V gene encodes CDR1 LGHDT and CDR2 YNNKEL (reference sequence). Authors' methods: Reference gene primer amplification yielded estimated nucleated cell counts. TCRdb's table, derived via immunoSEQ multiplex PCR, lists solely in-frame clones and lacks some. V and J calls and clone size are those listed in that table; D and trimming were worked out from the DNA. The sample lists about 92,000 clones; 80% to 85% were seen once. Specimen: peripheral blood. The sequence came from a woman of 80 years or more with active or convalescent COVID-19. V gene TRBV3-1 (or the pseudogene TRBV3-2) combines with J gene TRBJ1-1, with 7 bases lining up with TRBD1. CDR3 loop: CASSQDKTGARNTEAFF. The DNA of the CDR3 is TGTGCCAGCAGCCAAGATAAAACAGGGGCCCGGAACACTGAAGCTTTCTTT.